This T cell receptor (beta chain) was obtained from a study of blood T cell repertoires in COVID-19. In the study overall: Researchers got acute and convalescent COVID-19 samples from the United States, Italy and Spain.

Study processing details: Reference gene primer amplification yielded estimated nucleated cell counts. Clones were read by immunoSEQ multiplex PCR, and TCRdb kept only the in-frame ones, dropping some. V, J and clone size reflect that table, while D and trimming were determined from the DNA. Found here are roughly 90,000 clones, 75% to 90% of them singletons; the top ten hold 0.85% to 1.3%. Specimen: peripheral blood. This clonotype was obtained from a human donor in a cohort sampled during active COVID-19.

The CDR3 reads CASTSWGTGGHNEKLFF. The CDR3 DNA reads as TGTGCCAGCACATCATGGGGGACAGGGGGCCATAATGAAAAACTGTTTTTT. The rearrangement uses TRBV27 and TRBJ1-4; 12 bases match TRBD1. CDR1 and CDR2 from the germline V gene are MNHEY and SMNVEV (reference sequence). This CDR3 is 17 amino acids long. J lost 4 bases, V lost 7 bases, and 10 bases had no gene match. The full variable domain, in which reference TRBV27 and TRBJ1-4 provide the parts outside the CDR3, is EAQVTQNPRYLITVTGKKLTVTCSQNMNHEYMSWYRQDPGLGLRQIYYSMNVEVTDKGDVPEGYKVSRKEKRNFPLILESPSPNQTSLYFCASTSWGTGGHNEKLFFGSGTQLSVL.